These 30 T cell receptor beta chains came from one sample sequenced in a study of T-cell memory formation after mild COVID-19. TCRdb re-analysed the 5' RACE reads in MiXCR, keeping a single row per CDR3 protein. The sample holds 100,000 to 150,000 distinct CDR3 sequences, about a sixth seen once. Sample: PBMCs or a T cell subset sorted from them (not recorded which). These receptors were taken from a man aged 18 to 30 who had mild COVID-19 (a few samples of this study predate the infection). Cell type and time point are not known.

This clonotype has more than one count but fewer than ten. The CDR3 DNA sequence: TGCAGCGTTGAAGCGGGGGGGAAGACCCAGTACTTC. Its translation is CSVEAGGKTQYF. This rearrangement joins TRBV29-1 to TRBJ2-5, with 8 nucleotides matching TRBD2. Germline V gives CDR1 SQVTM, CDR2 ANQGSEA. This CDR3 spans 12 amino acids. Unmatched junction bases numbered 1, after V lost 1 base and J lost 6 bases.

This clonotype was seen only a few times. The rearrangement uses TRBV7-6 and TRBJ1-5, with 9 bases matching TRBD1. Germline values: CDR1 SGHVS, CDR2 FNYEAQ. V lost 4 bases to trimming and J lost 4 bases; unmatched junction nucleotides: 5. The CDR3 contains 15 residues. The DNA for the CDR3 is TGTGCCAGCAGCTCGACCGGGACAGGGAATCAGCCCCAGCATTTT. Amino acids: CASSSTGTGNQPQHF.

In this sample, this clonotype turned up a few times. The chain is built from TRBV14 and TRBJ2-7; D is possibly TRBD1 (6 bases). V lost 3 bases, J lost 3 bases, and 12 bases lay in between. CDR3 length: 14 residues. Germline V gene sequence: CDR1 SGHDN, CDR2 FVKESK. CDR3 in amino acids: CASSQSGAFYEQYV. CDR3 nucleotides: TGTGCCAGCAGCCAGTCAGGGGCATTCTACGAGCAGTACGTC.

The chain links TRBV18 to TRBJ1-5; D is possibly TRBD1 (5 bases). Germline V gene sequence: CDR1 KGHSH, CDR2 LQKENI. V shed 2 bases and J shed 9 bases, with 14 bases lying between them. This CDR3 is built from 14 residues. This CDR3 reads CASSPESPGGPQHF. DNA for the CDR3: TGTGCCAGCTCACCAGAATCCCCCGGGGGGCCCCAGCATTTT.

A few counts support this clonotype. The V gene is TRBV29-1, the J gene TRBJ2-1; the D is unclear. The CDR3 has 13 residues. Trimming removed 4 bases at V and 5 bases at J, with 12 bases between. Germline V lookup: CDR1 SQVTM, CDR2 ANQGSEA. CDR3 nucleotides: TGCAGCGTTGCCGGGTGGGTTGACAATGAGCAGTTCTTC. It yields the protein CSVAGWVDNEQFF.

This clonotype was observed a few times. The chain employs TRBV7-2 and TRBJ2-7, with 12 positions matching TRBD1. V dropped 4 bases and J dropped 7; count of bases not matched to a gene: 5. CDR3 length equals 14 residues. CDR1 and CDR2 from the germline V gene are SGHTA and FQGNSA. The CDR3 sequence is CASSSGQGASEQYF. The DNA for the CDR3 is TGTGCCAGCAGCTCGGGACAGGGGGCGTCTGAGCAGTACTTC.

The chain has TRBV6-2 or TRBV6-3 and TRBJ2-1, with D possibly matching TRBD2 (5 bases). Trimming shortened V by 8 bases and J by 5 bases, and 13 bases separated the two germline ends. The CDR3 extends over 13 amino acids. Germline CDR1 reads MNHEY; CDR2 reads SVGEGT. The CDR3: CASRGWVNNEQFF. For the CDR3, the DNA is TGTGCCAGCCGGGGATGGGTGAACAATGAGCAGTTCTTC.

CDR3 sequence: CSARGPGGTYNEQFF. The CDR3 DNA sequence: TGCAGTGCTAGAGGGCCAGGGGGGACCTACAATGAGCAGTTCTTC. The V gene is TRBV20-1, the J gene TRBJ2-1; TRBD1 might be the D (7 bases). The CDR3 runs 15 residues. CDR1 and CDR2 from the germline V gene are DFQATT and SNEGSKA (reference sequence). V was pared by 1 base and J by 2 bases, with 12 bases between.

This clonotype was counted ten times or more. The chain links TRBV7-9 to TRBJ2-4; 11 positions match TRBD2. This CDR3 spans 16 amino acids. Germline V gene data show CDR1 as SEHNR and CDR2 as FQNEAQ (reference sequence). The junction had 10 bases not matched to a gene; V was cut back by 3 bases and J by 9 bases. CDR3 bases: TGTGCCAGCAGCTTGACTAGCGGGGTTTACGGTCCCATTCAGTACTTC. Its translation is CASSLTSGVYGPIQYF.

The J gene is TRBJ1-6, the V gene TRBV15, with 10 bases fitting TRBD1. The germline V gene has CDR1 LNHNV and CDR2 YYDKDF (reference sequence). There are 14 residues in the CDR3. V shed 5 bases, J shed 8 bases, and the junction held 3 bases outside the gene matches. The CDR3 sequence: CATSPGQGYSPLHF. The CDR3 DNA is TGTGCCACCAGCCCGGGACAGGGGTATTCACCCCTCCACTTT.

This clonotype was seen a few times. The chain has TRBV20-1 and TRBJ2-6; D unclear. CDR3 length equals 13 residues. The V end lost 4 bases, the J end lost 2 bases, and 6 bases lay between the germline ends. The germline V gene has CDR1 DFQATT and CDR2 SNEGSKA (reference sequence). The CDR3 here is CSATSPGANVLTF. The CDR3 nucleotides are TGCAGTGCTACCTCACCTGGGGCCAACGTCCTGACTTTC.

This clonotype was counted at least ten times. The rearrangement links TRBV2 to TRBJ2-7; D is tentatively TRBD1 or TRBD2 (5 bases each). CDR1 and CDR2 from the germline V gene are SNHLY and FYNNEI. Trimming pared 1 base from V and 2 bases from J, leaving 12 bases between. The CDR3 sequence is 15 residues long. The CDR3 nucleotides are TGTGCCAGCAGTGAAGGATGGGACGAAACCTACGAGCAGTACTTC. Protein product: CASSEGWDETYEQYF.

The rearrangement links TRBV12-3 or TRBV12-4 to TRBJ2-5; 14 bases align to TRBD2. The ends lost 6 bases at V and 0 bases at J; junction bases unmatched: 9. CDR3 length: 18 residues. The CDR3 DNA sequence: TGTGCCAGCAGACGACTAGCGGGGGGGTTAATGTACCAAGAGACCCAGTACTTC. Amino acid sequence: CASRRLAGGLMYQETQYF.

The V and J genes are TRBV5-1 and TRBJ2-3, with TRBD2 identical over 7 bases. This CDR3 contains 14 residues. CDR1 is SGHRS and CDR2 is YFSETQ in the germline V gene. Germline trimming cut 7 bases from V and 1 base from J; bases unmatched to any gene: 6. The DNA of the CDR3 is TGCGCCAGCGGGACTATGGATCGCACAGATACGCAGTATTTT. Its translation is CASGTMDRTDTQYF.

This clonotype was seen only a few times. The rearrangement uses TRBV2 and TRBJ2-1; 10 nucleotides match TRBD2. The CDR3 consists of 15 residues. V was clipped by 6 bases and J by 10 bases; unmatched bases: 12. Germline-derived CDR1 and CDR2 are SNHLY and FYNNEI. CDR3 protein: CASRASSGGLLEQFF. The CDR3 nucleotides read TGTGCCAGCAGGGCGTCTAGCGGGGGTCTGTTGGAGCAGTTCTTC.

The chain recombines TRBV28 with TRBJ2-5, with D hard to call. Germline V gene data show CDR1 as MDHEN and CDR2 as SYDVKM. This CDR3 region has 13 residues. Trimming took off 3 bases at V and 1 base at J, with 6 bases between the two ends. The CDR3 DNA reads TGTGCCAGCAGTTTTCCGGCCCAAGAGACCCAGTACTTC. It is translated as CASSFPAQETQYF.

The table lists this clonotype with a few counts. The CDR3 region is CASSSGTSGWNTINIQYF. DNA for the CDR3: TGCGCCAGCAGCTCCGGGACTAGCGGATGGAATACGATAAACATTCAGTACTTC. The rearrangement uses TRBV5-1 and TRBJ2-4, with 11 bases that match TRBD2. V lost 3 bases and J lost 6; bases outside the gene matches: 14. Germline CDR1 SGHRS, CDR2 YFSETQ. CDR3 length: 18 residues.

The chain carries TRBV7-8 and TRBJ1-2, with 8 bases fitting TRBD1. The CDR3 has 17 amino acids. V lost 0 bases, J lost 2 bases, and 8 bases stayed unmatched. Germline V gene lookup returns CDR1 SGHVS and CDR2 FQNEAQ. CDR3 nucleotides: TGTGCCAGCAGCTTAGCGGGCGATGGACAGGGAAACTATGGCTACACCTTC. Its translation is CASSLAGDGQGNYGYTF.

This clonotype was observed at least ten times. This sequence joins TRBV24-1 and TRBJ2-1; 11 bases line up with TRBD1. With 6 bases clipped from V and 13 bases from J, the junction kept 13 bases outside the gene matches. Germline assignment: CDR1 KGHDR and CDR2 SFDVKD. The length of the CDR3 is 15 residues. Here the CDR3 DNA reads TGTGCCACCAGTTACCCCGGGACAGGGGGATTCGAACAGTTCTTC. As protein: CATSYPGTGGFEQFF.

This clonotype has only a few counts. The chain combines TRBV7-9 with TRBJ2-3; either TRBD1 or TRBD2 may supply D (5 bases each). Germline CDR1 reads SEHNR; CDR2 reads FQNEAQ (reference sequence). V lost 5 bases and J lost 1, with 19 bases in between. The CDR3 length is 17 residues. In DNA, the CDR3 is TGTGCCAGCAGCCGAGTAGTGGCAGGGAGACGCACAGATACGCAGTATTTT. This encodes CASSRVVAGRRTDTQYF.

This clonotype was recorded a few times. This rearrangement joins TRBV5-1 to TRBJ1-4; D possibly corresponds to TRBD1 (5 bases). The CDR3 is made up of 16 amino acids. Trimming stripped 4 bases from V and 5 bases from J, with 18 bases between. Germline CDR1 reads SGHRS; CDR2 reads YFSETQ. The CDR3 DNA sequence: TGCGCCAGCAGCCTACAACCGGGACGTTCAAATGAAAAACTGTTTTTT. This codes for CASSLQPGRSNEKLFF.

CDR3 loop: CAITEMRQFF. In DNA form, the CDR3 reads TGTGCCATCACCGAGATGAGGCAGTTCTTC. V gene TRBV10-3 combines with J gene TRBJ2-1; D call uncertain. The germline V and J ends were trimmed by 7 bases and 12 bases, with 10 bases remaining between them. The CDR3 sequence is 10 residues long. Looked up from germline, CDR1 is ENHRY and CDR2 is SYGVKD.

The chain employs TRBV9 and TRBJ2-2; 9 bases are shared with TRBD1. This CDR3 contains 16 residues. The junction had 7 bases not matched to a gene; V was cut back by 3 bases and J by 4 bases. Germline loops: CDR1 SGDLS, CDR2 YYNGEE. The CDR3 coding sequence is TGTGCCAGCAGCGCCCGGGACAGGGTGGCCACCGGGGAGCTGTTTTTT. It translates to CASSARDRVATGELFF.

The rearrangement links TRBV11-1 to TRBJ1-1, with 8 positions matching TRBD1. Germline loops: CDR1 SGHAT, CDR2 FQDESV (reference sequence). J was trimmed by 1 base and V by 2 bases; bases with no gene match: 3. The CDR3 sequence is 15 residues long. In DNA form, the CDR3 reads TGTGCCAGCAGCTTACGAGGGACAGGGAACACTGAAGCTTTCTTT. Protein product: CASSLRGTGNTEAFF.

This clonotype has only a few counts. This chain uses TRBV7-9 with TRBJ1-4, with D possibly TRBD1 on 6 matching bases. Germline V CDR1 and CDR2: SEHNR, FQNEAQ (reference sequence). V lost 5 bases and J 8 bases, leaving 15 bases between the germline ends. CDR3 length: 14 amino acids. CDR3 sequence: CASSEGRGGEKLFF. The CDR3 bases are TGTGCCAGCAGCGAGGGCAGGGGTGGAGAAAAACTGTTTTTT.

This clonotype showed up just a few times. The genes are TRBV20-1 and TRBJ1-5; D is possibly TRBD1 (6 bases). Deletions cut 0 bases from V and 2 bases from J, with 14 bases between. CDR3 length: 16 residues. From germline, CDR1 is DFQATT and CDR2 SNEGSKA (reference sequence). CDR3 sequence (DNA): TGCAGTGCTAGAGATCAAGGGTCAGGGGGCAATCAGCCCCAGCATTTT. Translated, it gives CSARDQGSGGNQPQHF.

This clonotype has a handful of counts. This sequence joins TRBV5-1 and TRBJ1-6; D gene uncertain. The V end was cut by 3 bases, the J end by 8 bases, with 9 bases between. The germline CDR1 and CDR2 sequences are SGHRS and YFSETQ. CDR3 size: 13 residues. The CDR3 loop reads CASSSLTDSPLHF. The CDR3 DNA is TGCGCCAGCAGCTCCCTAACGGATTCACCCCTCCACTTT.

The chain is built from TRBV20-1 and TRBJ2-7; D is unresolved. Looked up from germline, CDR1 is DFQATT and CDR2 is SNEGSKA (reference sequence). Trimming took off 3 bases at V and 6 bases at J, with 3 bases between the two ends. The CDR3 has 9 amino acids. The DNA of the CDR3 is TGCAGTGCTAGGTCCGAGCAGTACGTC. This gives the protein CSARSEQYV.

This clonotype has only a few counts. The rearrangement links TRBV6-6 to TRBJ2-7; D uncertain. The ends were cut back, 2 bases at V and 9 bases at J, with 14 bases in the middle. The CDR3 loop spans 13 amino acids. CDR1 is MNHNY, CDR2 SVGAGI, per germline (reference sequence). Written as DNA, the CDR3 is TGTGCCAGCAGTTACGACCTTCAGGTTGGGCAGTACGTC. The encoded protein is CASSYDLQVGQYV.

Only a few counts were recorded for this clonotype. This chain uses TRBV15 with TRBJ1-3; D ambiguous. The V end lost 1 base, the J end lost 2 bases, and 15 bases lay between the germline ends. The CDR3 length is 17 residues. The V gene's germline CDR1 is LNHNV and CDR2 YYDKDF (reference sequence). The CDR3 sequence: CATSRVQFRRTGNTIYF. DNA for the CDR3: TGTGCCACCAGCAGAGTTCAGTTCCGCCGCACTGGAAACACCATATATTTT.